These T cell receptor beta chains were read from a single sample in a study of control samples from healthy donors and cancer patients. Sequencing used immunoSEQ multiplex PCR; TCRdb keeps in-frame clones, though not all of them. The table lists about 89,000 clones, approximately 86% of them singletons. Sequenced input: blood. These receptors came from a man aged 30-40 years in good health. Each CDR3 is given with its conserved first and last residue. D genes are given only for firm matches. Clone size, where shown, is once, few, many, or a class for clones that have expanded.

D: NA; V: TRBV7-9; J: TRBJ2-3; size: few; DNA: TGTGCCAGCAGCCCCTTCCGGGGTGATTCAGATACGCAGTATTTT; CDR3: CASSPFRGDSDTQYF
D: NA; V: TRBV5-1; J: TRBJ1-2; size: NA; DNA: TGCGCCACCAGGACCCCAAACTATGGCTACACCTTC; CDR3: CATRTPNYGYTF
D: NA; V: TRBV28; J: TRBJ1-2; size: NA; DNA: TGTGCCAGCAGTTGGGAGGGGGAGATGGGCTATGGCTACACCTTC; CDR3: CASSWEGEMGYGYTF
D: NA; V: TRBV5-6; J: TRBJ1-1; size: once; DNA: TGTGCCAGCAGCTCAGACAGACCGAACACTGAAGCTTTCTTT; CDR3: CASSSDRPNTEAFF
D: NA; V: TRBV29-1; J: TRBJ1-1; size: once; DNA: TGCAGCGTTGAACTCCTGAACACTGAAGCTTTCTTT; CDR3: CSVELLNTEAFF
D: NA; V: TRBV5-1; J: TRBJ2-3; size: NA; DNA: TGCGCCAGCAGCTTCGGGCGGACCTCTAGCACAGATACGCAGTATTTT; CDR3: CASSFGRTSSTDTQYF
D: NA; V: TRBV5-1; J: TRBJ1-3; size: NA; DNA: TGCGCCAGCAGCTGGGACGCGAGCTCTGGAAACACCATATATTTT; CDR3: CASSWDASSGNTIYF
D: NA; V: TRBV9; J: TRBJ2-3; size: NA; DNA: TGTGCCAGCATCCCGCAGGGCCCTTGCACAGATACGCAGTATTTT; CDR3: CASIPQGPCTDTQYF
D: TRBD1; V: TRBV6-1; J: TRBJ2-1; size: few; DNA: TGTGCCAGCAGTGGGAGACAGGGGGGCTTCAGCTCCTACAATGAGCAGTTCTTC; CDR3: CASSGRQGGFSSYNEQFF
D: TRBD1; V: TRBV29-1; J: TRBJ2-3; size: NA; DNA: TGCAGCGTTTTAACGAGGGGGCTGACAGATACGCAGTATTTT; CDR3: CSVLTRGLTDTQYF
D: NA; V: TRBV3-1/TRBV3-2; J: TRBJ1-2; size: once; DNA: TGTGCCAGCAGCCAAGACGTGGCGAGGCAATATGGCTACACCTTC; CDR3: CASSQDVARQYGYTF
D: NA; V: TRBV10-3; J: TRBJ2-7; size: once; DNA: TGTGCCATCAGTGGACAGGCCCGGGGCTACGAGCAGTACTTC; CDR3: CAISGQARGYEQYF
D: NA; V: TRBV20-1; J: TRBJ1-5; size: few; DNA: TGCAGTGCTAGTAAAAGGGTTAGTGGCAATCAGCCCCAGCATTTT; CDR3: CSASKRVSGNQPQHF
D: TRBD1; V: TRBV5-1; J: TRBJ1-2; size: once; DNA: TGCGCCAGCAGCCCGGGTTCGACAGGGCTTGGTGACTATGGCTACACCTTC; CDR3: CASSPGSTGLGDYGYTF
D: TRBD2; V: TRBV9; J: TRBJ2-3; size: NA; DNA: TGTGCCAGCAGCGCCCAACTAGCGGGGGGGCTCCCTACGCAGTATTTT; CDR3: CASSAQLAGGLPTQYF
D: TRBD1; V: TRBV11-2; J: TRBJ1-1; size: NA; DNA: TGTGCCAGCAGCCGGGACAGGGTGAACACTGAAGCTTTCTTT; CDR3: CASSRDRVNTEAFF
D: NA; V: TRBV30; J: TRBJ1-1; size: few; DNA: TGTGCCTGGAGTGAGGGGCGCGGCACTGAAGCTTTCTTT; CDR3: CAWSEGRGTEAFF
D: NA; V: TRBV27; J: TRBJ2-7; size: NA; DNA: TGTGCCAGCAGAGATACCTACTCCTACGAGCAGTACTTC; CDR3: CASRDTYSYEQYF
D: NA; V: TRBV7-9; J: TRBJ1-2; size: NA; DNA: TGTGCCAGCAGCCGATTTACAGGGAGTGGCTACACCTTC; CDR3: CASSRFTGSGYTF
D: NA; V: TRBV11-1; J: TRBJ2-3; size: NA; DNA: TGTGCCAGCAGCCTTTCGGGCACAGATACGCAGTATTTT; CDR3: CASSLSGTDTQYF
D: TRBD1; V: TRBV2; J: TRBJ1-5; size: NA; DNA: TGTGCCAGCAGTGAGAGGGGGCAGGTTCAGCCCCAGCATTTT; CDR3: CASSERGQVQPQHF
D: NA; V: TRBV21-1; J: TRBJ2-3; size: NA; DNA: TGTGCCAGCAGCAAAGGGCTAGCGGGGGGAGCTAGCACAGATACGCAGTATTTT; CDR3: CASSKGLAGGASTDTQYF
D: NA; V: TRBV2; J: TRBJ1-1; size: NA; DNA: TGTGCCAGCATAGCGGGCACTGAAGCTTTCTTT; CDR3: CASIAGTEAFF
D: NA; V: TRBV6-1; J: TRBJ2-1; size: NA; DNA: TGTGCCAGCAGTGAAAGAGCTGGCCCCAATGAGCAGTTCTTC; CDR3: CASSERAGPNEQFF
D: TRBD1; V: TRBV6-5; J: TRBJ2-1; size: NA; DNA: TGTGCCAGCAGTTACGCCACTCGGGACAGAAGCAATGAGCAGTTCTTC; CDR3: CASSYATRDRSNEQFF
D: TRBD1; V: TRBV4-1; J: TRBJ1-4; size: NA; DNA: TGCGCCAGCAGCCAAGTTGCAGGGGGCCCAACTAATGAAAAACTGTTTTTT; CDR3: CASSQVAGGPTNEKLFF
D: NA; V: TRBV25-1; J: TRBJ2-4; size: NA; DNA: TGTGCCAGCAGAGCGGGTCAGGGGGGCCGGTTAGCCAAAAACATTCAGTACTTC; CDR3: CASRAGQGGRLAKNIQYF
D: NA; V: TRBV10-3; J: TRBJ1-3; size: NA; DNA: TGTGCCATCAGTGGCGGATTCTCTGGAAACACCATATATTTT; CDR3: CAISGGFSGNTIYF
D: TRBD1; V: TRBV11-2; J: TRBJ2-5; size: NA; DNA: TGTGCCAGCAGCTCCCGGACAGGGGACCAGTACTTC; CDR3: CASSSRTGDQYF
D: NA; V: TRBV19; J: TRBJ2-1; size: NA; DNA: TGTGCCAGTAGTCTCCCAGGAGCCCTCAATGAGCAGTTCTTC; CDR3: CASSLPGALNEQFF
D: NA; V: TRBV27; J: TRBJ1-5; size: few; DNA: TGTGCCAGCAGTGCATCAGGGGCTGATCAGCCCCAGCATTTT; CDR3: CASSASGADQPQHF
D: NA; V: TRBV27; J: TRBJ1-2; size: NA; DNA: TGTGCCAGCAAACCAAACAGGAGAAACTATGGCTACACCTTC; CDR3: CASKPNRRNYGYTF
D: NA; V: TRBV6-6; J: TRBJ1-1; size: NA; DNA: TGTGCCAGCAGCTCCCTTAATAAGGTGGAAGCTTTCTTT; CDR3: CASSSLNKVEAFF
D: NA; V: TRBV7-9; J: TRBJ1-1; size: NA; DNA: TGTGCCAGCAGCCGGGGGGGCACTGAAGCTTTCTTT; CDR3: CASSRGGTEAFF
D: TRBD2; V: TRBV24-1; J: TRBJ2-1; size: NA; DNA: TGTGCCACCAGTGACCCTACTAGCGGGGGGGCCTTTGGTAATGAGCAGTTCTTC; CDR3: CATSDPTSGGAFGNEQFF
D: NA; V: TRBV2; J: TRBJ2-1; size: few; DNA: TGTGCCAGCGGGTCCAGGCGGAATGAGCAGTTCTTC; CDR3: CASGSRRNEQFF
D: TRBD1; V: TRBV9; J: TRBJ1-2; size: NA; DNA: TGTGCCAGCAGCAACGGACAGGGAAACTATGGCTACACCTTC; CDR3: CASSNGQGNYGYTF
D: NA; V: TRBV3-1/TRBV3-2; J: TRBJ2-2; size: NA; DNA: TGTGCCAGCAGCCAAGGCGCCGGGGAGCTGTTTTTT; CDR3: CASSQGAGELFF
D: NA; V: TRBV7-8; J: TRBJ1-1; size: NA; DNA: TGTGCCAGCAGCCGAGGGGGAAGAGGAATGAACACTGAAGCTTTCTTT; CDR3: CASSRGGRGMNTEAFF
D: TRBD1; V: TRBV28; J: TRBJ2-1; size: NA; DNA: TGTGCCAGCAGTTCAGGGGGCGTAGTCAATGAGCAGTTCTTC; CDR3: CASSSGGVVNEQFF
D: NA; V: TRBV14; J: TRBJ2-7; size: NA; DNA: TGTGCCAGCAGCCAAGGGGGGGCCATCTTGTCCTACGAGCAGTACTTC; CDR3: CASSQGGAILSYEQYF
D: NA; V: TRBV6-5; J: TRBJ1-1; size: NA; DNA: TGTGCCAGCAAAGGGGGAAGGGACACTGAAGCTTTCTTT; CDR3: CASKGGRDTEAFF
D: NA; V: TRBV7-9; J: TRBJ1-1; size: NA; DNA: TGTGCCAGCAGCCCTAACAGGGATACTGAAGCTTTCTTT; CDR3: CASSPNRDTEAFF
D: NA; V: TRBV7-6; J: TRBJ2-3; size: once; DNA: TGTGCCAGCAGCAAAGGTTATGGGCAGGATACGCAGTATTTT; CDR3: CASSKGYGQDTQYF
D: TRBD2; V: TRBV3-1/TRBV3-2; J: TRBJ2-3; size: many; DNA: TGTGCCAGCAGCCGCCGCTATTCGGCTAGCGGGGGAGATACGCAGTATTTT; CDR3: CASSRRYSASGGDTQYF
D: NA; V: TRBV24-1; J: TRBJ2-2; size: NA; DNA: TGTGCCACCAGTGGACCGGTTAACACCGGGGAGCTGTTTTTT; CDR3: CATSGPVNTGELFF
D: NA; V: TRBV5-6; J: TRBJ2-5; size: NA; DNA: TGTGCCAGCAGCTTGGATCAGTCCATGGAGACCCAGTACTTC; CDR3: CASSLDQSMETQYF
D: NA; V: TRBV10-3; J: TRBJ2-2; size: NA; DNA: TGTGCCATCTCGGGAGAGGGGACCGGGGAGCTGTTTTTT; CDR3: CAISGEGTGELFF
D: TRBD1; V: TRBV6-5; J: TRBJ2-2; size: once; DNA: TGTGCCAGCAGTTTGCAGGGGGCCCCGAACACCGGGGAGCTGTTTTTT; CDR3: CASSLQGAPNTGELFF
D: NA; V: TRBV6-5; J: TRBJ2-3; size: NA; DNA: TGTGCCAGCAGTTACGACGGGGATACGCAGTATTTT; CDR3: CASSYDGDTQYF
D: NA; V: TRBV24-1; J: TRBJ1-5; size: NA; DNA: TGTGCCACCAGTGATTCCGGGACTTCCAATAATCAGCCCCAGCATTTT; CDR3: CATSDSGTSNNQPQHF
D: NA; V: TRBV7-9; J: TRBJ1-1; size: once; DNA: TGTGCCAGCAGCTCCCTCTCTGGGAACACTGAAGCTTTCTTT; CDR3: CASSSLSGNTEAFF
D: NA; V: TRBV30; J: TRBJ2-3; size: NA; DNA: TGTGCCTGGAGTCCGGGAACAGATACGCAGTATTTT; CDR3: CAWSPGTDTQYF
D: TRBD1; V: TRBV7-2; J: TRBJ1-1; size: NA; DNA: TGTGCCAGCAGCCGACAGGGGAACACTGAAGCTTTCTTT; CDR3: CASSRQGNTEAFF
D: NA; V: TRBV28; J: TRBJ2-7; size: NA; DNA: TGTGCCAGCAGTTTTTCAGGGGCCCCCCGCGAGCAGTACTTC; CDR3: CASSFSGAPREQYF
D: TRBD2; V: TRBV2; J: TRBJ2-7; size: NA; DNA: TGTGCCAGCAGTGAAACTAGCGGGGGGGCCACGCAGTACTTC; CDR3: CASSETSGGATQYF
D: NA; V: TRBV30; J: TRBJ2-3; size: NA; DNA: TGTGCCTGGATCCACAAGGACAGTCGTTACACAGATACGCAGTATTTT; CDR3: CAWIHKDSRYTDTQYF
D: NA; V: TRBV18; J: TRBJ1-1; size: NA; DNA: TGTGCCAGCTCACATCCGGGCACTGAAGCTTTCTTT; CDR3: CASSHPGTEAFF
D: TRBD1; V: TRBV6-5; J: TRBJ2-7; size: NA; DNA: TGTGCCAGCAGCGTTGGCTCAGGGGGCGGCTACGAGCAGTACTTC; CDR3: CASSVGSGGGYEQYF
D: TRBD2; V: TRBV4-2; J: TRBJ2-1; size: few; DNA: TGTGCCAGCAGCCTAGCGGGGGGGTTTGATGAGCAGTTCTTC; CDR3: CASSLAGGFDEQFF